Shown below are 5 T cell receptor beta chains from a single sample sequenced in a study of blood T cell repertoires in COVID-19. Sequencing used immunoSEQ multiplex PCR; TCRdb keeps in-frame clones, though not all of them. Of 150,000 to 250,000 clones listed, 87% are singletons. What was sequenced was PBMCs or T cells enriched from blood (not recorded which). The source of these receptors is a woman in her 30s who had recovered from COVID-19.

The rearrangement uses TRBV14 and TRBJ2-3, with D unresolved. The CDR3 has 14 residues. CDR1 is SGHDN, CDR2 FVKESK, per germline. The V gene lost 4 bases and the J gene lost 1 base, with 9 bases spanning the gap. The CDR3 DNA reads TGTGCCAGCAGCCGGAATACAGGCACAGATACGCAGTATTTT. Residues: CASSRNTGTDTQYF.

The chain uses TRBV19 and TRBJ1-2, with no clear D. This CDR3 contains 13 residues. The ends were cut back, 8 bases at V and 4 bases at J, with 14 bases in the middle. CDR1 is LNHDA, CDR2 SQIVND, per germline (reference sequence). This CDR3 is CASAPTERYGYTF. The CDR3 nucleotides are TGTGCCAGTGCCCCTACCGAGCGCTATGGCTACACCTTC.

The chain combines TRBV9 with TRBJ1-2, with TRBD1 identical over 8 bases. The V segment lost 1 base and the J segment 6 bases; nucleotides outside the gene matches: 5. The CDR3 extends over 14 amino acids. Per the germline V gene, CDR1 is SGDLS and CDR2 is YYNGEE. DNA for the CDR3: TGTGCCAGCAGCGTATGGGACAGGCCCCATGGCTACACCTTC. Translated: CASSVWDRPHGYTF.

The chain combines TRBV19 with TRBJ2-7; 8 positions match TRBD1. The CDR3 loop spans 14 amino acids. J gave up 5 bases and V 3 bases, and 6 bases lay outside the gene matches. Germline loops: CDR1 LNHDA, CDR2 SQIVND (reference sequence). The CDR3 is CASSMQDRVNEQYF. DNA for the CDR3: TGTGCCAGTAGTATGCAGGACAGGGTGAACGAGCAGTACTTC.

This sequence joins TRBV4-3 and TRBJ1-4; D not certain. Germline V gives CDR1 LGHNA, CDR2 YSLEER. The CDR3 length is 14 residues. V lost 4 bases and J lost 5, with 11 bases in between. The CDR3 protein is CASSPSAGNEKLFF. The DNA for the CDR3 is TGCGCCAGCAGCCCGAGTGCGGGAAATGAAAAACTGTTTTTT.